Listed below are T cell receptor beta chains from one sample, sequenced in a study of cytomegalovirus exposure and HLA in healthy donors. Produced via immunoSEQ multiplex PCR; TCRdb's table is partial and in-frame only. The data contain some 150,000 clones, roughly nine tenths of them seen just once; the ten biggest clones take up under 0.8%. The sequenced sample consisted of PBMCs. The receptors here all came from a man aged 18 to 35 in good health and CMV-seronegative. CDR3s include the opening cysteine and the closing phenylalanine or tryptophan. The D gene is left open where the match is weak. Part of the rows lack a size; the others show once, few, many or a class for expanded clones.

d_gene,len,abundance,v_gene,j_gene,CDR3aa,CDR3nt
TRBD1,15,-,TRBV19,TRBJ1-5,CASKGDRAGNQPQHF,TGTGCCAGTAAAGGGGACAGGGCGGGCAATCAGCCCCAGCATTTT
TRBD1,13,-,TRBV2,TRBJ1-1,CASSRTGLAEAFF,TGTGCCAGCAGCCGGACAGGGTTGGCTGAAGCTTTCTTT
-,15,-,TRBV7-9,TRBJ2-1,CASSTTGMAYNEQFF,TGTGCCAGCAGCACAACAGGGATGGCCTACAATGAGCAGTTCTTC
-,17,-,TRBV5-1,TRBJ2-1,CASSAGTPGSPGHEQFF,TGCGCCAGCAGCGCCGGGACTCCGGGGAGCCCAGGACATGAGCAGTTCTTC
TRBD1,16,once,TRBV6-5,TRBJ1-1,CASSYSPTGAITEAFF,TGTGCCAGCAGTTACTCACCGACAGGGGCGATCACTGAAGCTTTCTTT
-,16,-,TRBV7-2,TRBJ1-2,CASSFGSNGGLYGYTF,TGTGCCAGCAGCTTTGGCTCGAATGGAGGGCTCTATGGCTACACCTTC
TRBD2,19,-,TRBV9,TRBJ2-1,CASSVEVGLAGGPYNEQFF,TGTGCCAGCAGCGTAGAGGTAGGACTAGCGGGAGGGCCCTACAATGAGCAGTTCTTC
-,14,-,TRBV14,TRBJ1-2,CASSPLQGIDGYTF,TGTGCCAGCAGCCCGCTCCAGGGAATTGATGGCTACACCTTC
TRBD2,15,-,TRBV5-4,TRBJ2-5,CASTDSGGLRETQYF,TGTGCCAGCACCGATAGCGGGGGGCTTCGAGAGACCCAGTACTTC
TRBD1,16,-,TRBV7-9,TRBJ1-1,CASSPQLGTANTEAFF,TGTGCCAGCAGCCCGCAGCTCGGGACAGCGAACACTGAAGCTTTCTTT
-,13,-,TRBV30,TRBJ1-3,CASPGGSGNTIYF,TGTGCCAGCCCCGGGGGGTCTGGAAACACCATATATTTT
TRBD1,14,-,TRBV9,TRBJ2-7,CASSGGQGSYEQYF,TGTGCCAGCAGCGGAGGACAGGGCTCCTACGAGCAGTACTTC
-,14,-,TRBV10-2,TRBJ2-5,CASRQGSGQETQYF,TGCGCCAGCAGACAGGGTAGTGGGCAAGAGACCCAGTACTTC
TRBD1,16,-,TRBV2,TRBJ2-2,CASSEQGQGYTGELFF,TGTGCCAGCAGTGAACAGGGACAGGGGTATACCGGGGAGCTGTTTTTT
-,19,-,TRBV7-9,TRBJ2-2,CASSRRGNRILGDTGELFF,TGTGCCAGCAGCCGACGGGGAAATAGAATTCTCGGAGACACCGGGGAGCTGTTTTTT
TRBD1,15,-,TRBV7-9,TRBJ1-2,CASSLEAGGLYGYTF,TGTGCCAGCAGCTTAGAGGCAGGGGGCCTTTATGGCTACACCTTC
TRBD1,17,-,TRBV5-6,TRBJ2-5,CASSLAKQDRGRETQYF,TGTGCCAGCAGCTTGGCCAAACAGGACAGGGGGCGGGAGACCCAGTACTTC
TRBD2,18,-,TRBV7-2,TRBJ2-1,CASRPPGGSGRAVYEQFF,TGTGCCAGCAGACCCCCGGGGGGTAGCGGGAGGGCGGTTTATGAGCAGTTCTTC
-,13,-,TRBV19,TRBJ2-7,CASSRDNSYEQYF,TGTGCCAGTAGCCGGGACAACTCCTACGAGCAGTACTTC
-,14,-,TRBV5-1,TRBJ2-1,CASSLGGGYNEQFF,TGCGCCAGCAGCTTGGGTGGAGGTTACAATGAGCAGTTCTTC
-,14,-,TRBV4-1,TRBJ1-2,CASSQVEGNYGYTF,TGCGCCAGCAGCCAAGTTGAGGGAAACTATGGCTACACCTTC
-,12,-,TRBV4-2,TRBJ1-1,CASSQDSILAFF,TGTGCCAGCAGCCAAGACTCTATTTTAGCTTTCTTT
-,13,-,TRBV7-3,TRBJ2-5,CASSQGSQETQYF,TGTGCCAGCAGCCAGGGGAGTCAAGAGACCCAGTACTTC
-,12,-,TRBV29-1,TRBJ1-2,CSVQTGSRGYTF,TGCAGCGTTCAAACAGGCTCTCGGGGCTACACCTTC
TRBD2,15,-,TRBV7-2,TRBJ2-1,CASSLVAGGSHEQFF,TGTGCCAGCAGCTTAGTGGCGGGGGGGTCACATGAGCAGTTCTTC
TRBD1,16,-,TRBV25-1,TRBJ2-2,CASSESGTGYAGELFF,TGTGCCAGCAGTGAATCCGGGACAGGGTATGCCGGGGAGCTGTTTTTT
-,13,once,TRBV6-6,TRBJ1-5,CASSYFGNQPQHF,TGTGCCAGCAGTTACTTCGGCAATCAGCCCCAGCATTTT
-,15,-,TRBV21-1,TRBJ1-5,CASSKVPRGGQPQHF,TGTGCCAGCAGCAAAGTCCCAAGGGGGGGGCAGCCCCAGCATTTT
TRBD2,15,once,TRBV6-5,TRBJ2-1,CASSLLAATYNEQFF,TGTGCCAGCTCCCTCCTAGCGGCGACTTACAATGAGCAGTTCTTC
-,15,-,TRBV5-4,TRBJ2-2,CASSLSRGNTGELFF,TGTGCCAGCAGCTTGAGTAGGGGGAACACCGGGGAGCTGTTTTTT
TRBD2,14,-,TRBV5-6,TRBJ2-3,CASSWGGSADTQYF,TGTGCCAGCAGCTGGGGCGGGAGTGCAGATACGCAGTATTTT
TRBD1,15,-,TRBV7-9,TRBJ1-3,CASSSGTDLGNTIYF,TGTGCCAGCAGCTCGGGGACAGACCTTGGAAACACCATATATTTT
-,17,-,TRBV5-1,TRBJ1-2,CASSLEGRGLENYGYTF,TGCGCCAGCAGCTTGGAGGGCCGTGGACTGGAGAACTATGGCTACACCTTC
TRBD1,13,-,TRBV27,TRBJ1-2,CASRSQGKDGYTF,TGTGCCAGCAGGTCACAGGGGAAGGATGGCTACACCTTC
-,13,-,TRBV19,TRBJ1-5,CASTSGFYQPQHF,TGTGCCAGTACTTCAGGGTTCTATCAGCCCCAGCATTTT
-,15,-,TRBV30,TRBJ2-1,CAWSFSGLIHNEQFF,TGTGCCTGGAGTTTTTCGGGACTGATTCACAATGAGCAGTTCTTC
TRBD2,17,-,TRBV5-6,TRBJ2-5,CASSLPSASGFQETQYF,TGTGCCAGCAGCTTGCCGTCGGCTAGCGGGTTCCAAGAGACCCAGTACTTC
TRBD2,16,-,TRBV10-3,TRBJ2-2,CAISGTSGMNTGELFF,TGTGCCATCAGTGGAACTAGCGGGATGAACACCGGGGAGCTGTTTTTT
TRBD2,18,once,TRBV11-3,TRBJ2-1,CASSLDQGGTSVYNEQFF,TGTGCCAGCAGCTTAGATCAAGGCGGGACTAGCGTCTACAATGAGCAGTTCTTC
-,15,-,TRBV7-3,TRBJ2-7,CASSRQAGRTYEQYF,TGTGCCAGCAGCCGGCAGGCAGGGAGGACCTACGAGCAGTACTTC
-,15,-,TRBV6-6,TRBJ1-2,CASSYSRGANYGYTF,TGTGCCAGCAGTTACTCGCGCGGGGCTAACTATGGCTACACCTTC
TRBD2,15,-,TRBV27,TRBJ2-3,CASSFGASGVYTQYF,TGTGCCAGCAGTTTTGGAGCTAGCGGGGTTTATACGCAGTATTTT
TRBD1,16,-,TRBV5-4,TRBJ2-1,CASSPDTGQGYNEQFF,TGTGCCAGCAGCCCAGACACGGGACAGGGGTACAATGAGCAGTTCTTC
TRBD2,18,-,TRBV5-4,TRBJ2-2,CASSRETSGRTGTGELFF,TGTGCCAGCAGCCGTGAGACTAGCGGGAGAACGGGCACCGGGGAGCTGTTTTTT